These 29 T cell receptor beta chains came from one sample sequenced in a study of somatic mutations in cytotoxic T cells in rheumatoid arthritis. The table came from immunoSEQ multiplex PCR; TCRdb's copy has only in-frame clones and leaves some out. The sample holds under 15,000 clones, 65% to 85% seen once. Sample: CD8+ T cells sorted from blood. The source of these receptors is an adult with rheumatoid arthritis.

The CDR3 DNA reads TGTGCCATCAGTGAGGATGTATGGGCAGGGCGCACCCAAGAGACCCAGTACTTC. Its protein product is CAISEDVWAGRTQETQYF. This chain joins TRBV10-3 and TRBJ2-5; a weak D match, TRBD1 (5 bases). V was clipped by 2 bases and J by 1 base, with 20 bases between them. Germline V gene lookup returns CDR1 ENHRY and CDR2 SYGVKD. The CDR3 contains 18 residues.

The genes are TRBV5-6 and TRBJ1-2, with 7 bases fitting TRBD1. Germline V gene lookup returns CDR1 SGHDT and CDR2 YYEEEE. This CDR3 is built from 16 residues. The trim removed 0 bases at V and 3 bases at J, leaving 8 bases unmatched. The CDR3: CASSLVAGGFYYGYTF. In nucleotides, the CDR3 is TGTGCCAGCAGCTTGGTAGCAGGGGGTTTTTACTATGGCTACACCTTC.

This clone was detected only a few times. CDR3 region: CASDQPQHF. CDR3 in DNA: TGTGCCAGCGATCAGCCCCAGCATTTT. This chain joins TRBV6-1 and TRBJ1-5; D ambiguous. The CDR3 has 9 residues. CDR1 MNHNS and CDR2 SASEGT come from the germline V gene. V was shortened by 8 bases and J by 5 bases, with 1 base between the two germline ends.

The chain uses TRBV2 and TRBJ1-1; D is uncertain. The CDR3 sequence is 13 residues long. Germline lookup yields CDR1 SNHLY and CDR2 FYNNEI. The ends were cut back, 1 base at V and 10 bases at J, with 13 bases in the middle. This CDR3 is CASSEGPGLGAFF. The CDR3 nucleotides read TGTGCCAGCAGTGAAGGCCCCGGGCTCGGAGCTTTCTTT.

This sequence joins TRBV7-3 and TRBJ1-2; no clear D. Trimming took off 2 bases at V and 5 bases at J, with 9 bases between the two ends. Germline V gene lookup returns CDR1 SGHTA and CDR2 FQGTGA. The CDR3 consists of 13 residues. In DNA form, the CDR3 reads TGTGCCAGCAGCTTAGCAGGCAATTATGGCTACACCTTC. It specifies CASSLAGNYGYTF.

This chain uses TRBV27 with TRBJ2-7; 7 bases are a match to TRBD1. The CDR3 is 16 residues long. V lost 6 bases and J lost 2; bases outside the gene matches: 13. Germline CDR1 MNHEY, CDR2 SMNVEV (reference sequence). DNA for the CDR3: TGTGCCAGCAGCTTAACAACAGGGGTGAGGCCCTACGAGCAGTACTTC. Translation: CASSLTTGVRPYEQYF.

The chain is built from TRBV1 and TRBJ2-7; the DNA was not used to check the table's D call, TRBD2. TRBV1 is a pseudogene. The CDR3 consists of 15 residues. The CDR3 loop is CTSSQETTSEGEQYF. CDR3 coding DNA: TGCACCAGCAGCCAAGAGACGACTAGCGAGGGCGAGCAGTACTTC.

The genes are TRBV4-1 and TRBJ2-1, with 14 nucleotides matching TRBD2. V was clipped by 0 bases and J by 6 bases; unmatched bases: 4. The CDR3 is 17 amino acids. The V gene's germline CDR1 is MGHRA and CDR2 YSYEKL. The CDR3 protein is CASSQEVGTSGSNEQFF. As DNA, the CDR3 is TGCGCCAGCAGCCAAGAAGTTGGGACTAGCGGGAGCAATGAGCAGTTCTTC.

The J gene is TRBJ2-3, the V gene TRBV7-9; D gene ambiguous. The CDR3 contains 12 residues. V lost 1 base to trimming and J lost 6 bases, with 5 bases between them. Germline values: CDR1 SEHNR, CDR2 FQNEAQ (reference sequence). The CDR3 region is CASSLGDDTQYF. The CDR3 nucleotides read TGTGCCAGCAGCTTAGGGGATGATACGCAGTATTTT. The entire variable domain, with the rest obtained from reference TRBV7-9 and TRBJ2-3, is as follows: DTGVSQNPRHKITKRGQNVTFRCDPISEHNRLYWYRQTLGQGPEFLTYFQNEAQLEKSRLLSDRFSAERPKGSFSTLEIQRTEQGDSAMYLCASSLGDDTQYFGPGTRLTVL.

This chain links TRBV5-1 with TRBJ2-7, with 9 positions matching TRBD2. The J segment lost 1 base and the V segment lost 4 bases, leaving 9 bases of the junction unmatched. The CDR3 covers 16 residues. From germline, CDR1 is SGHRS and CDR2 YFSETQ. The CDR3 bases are TGCGCCAGCAGCCTAAAAAGCGGGAGGTTTTCCTACGAGCAGTACTTC. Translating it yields CASSLKSGRFSYEQYF.

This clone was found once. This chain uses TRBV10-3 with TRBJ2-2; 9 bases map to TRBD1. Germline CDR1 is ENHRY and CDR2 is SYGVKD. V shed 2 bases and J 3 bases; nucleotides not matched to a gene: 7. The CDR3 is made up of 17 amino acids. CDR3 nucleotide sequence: TGTGCCATCAGTGAGCCTGTGGACAGGGGTCACACCGGGGAGCTGTTTTTT. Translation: CAISEPVDRGHTGELFF.

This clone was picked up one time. The CDR3 nucleotides are TGTGCCATCAGTGAAACTTCGGGGGCCGGACTAGCGGGGACCGAGCAGTTCTTC. This translates into CAISETSGAGLAGTEQFF. V is TRBV10-3 and J is TRBJ2-1, with TRBD2 identical over 12 bases. The germline V gene has CDR1 ENHRY and CDR2 SYGVKD. Trimming cost V 3 bases and J 10 bases; bases outside gene matches: 16. The length of the CDR3 is 18 residues.

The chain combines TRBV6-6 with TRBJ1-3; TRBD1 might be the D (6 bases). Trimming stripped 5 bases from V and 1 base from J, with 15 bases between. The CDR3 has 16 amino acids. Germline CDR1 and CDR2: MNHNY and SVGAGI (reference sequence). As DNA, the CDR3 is TGTGCCAGCAGTCTAACTAAACAGGGTTCTGGAAACACCATATATTTT. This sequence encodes CASSLTKQGSGNTIYF.

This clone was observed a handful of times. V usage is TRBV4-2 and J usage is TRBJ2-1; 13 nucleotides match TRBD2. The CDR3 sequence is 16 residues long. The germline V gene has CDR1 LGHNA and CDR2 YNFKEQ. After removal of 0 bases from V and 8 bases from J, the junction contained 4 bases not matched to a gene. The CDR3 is CASSQETSGGLDEQFF. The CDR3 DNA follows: TGTGCCAGCAGCCAAGAGACTAGCGGGGGGTTGGATGAGCAGTTCTTC.

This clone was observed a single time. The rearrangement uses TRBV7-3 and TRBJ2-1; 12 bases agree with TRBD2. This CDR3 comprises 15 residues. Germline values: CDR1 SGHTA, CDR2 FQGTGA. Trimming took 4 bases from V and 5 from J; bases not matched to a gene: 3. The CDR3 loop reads CASSWTSGTNNEQFF. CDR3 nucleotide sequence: TGTGCCAGCAGCTGGACTAGCGGGACAAACAATGAGCAGTTCTTC. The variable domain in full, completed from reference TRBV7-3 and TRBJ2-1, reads GAGVSQTPSNKVTEKGKYVELRCDPISGHTALYWYRQSLGQGPEFLIYFQGTGAADDSGLPNDRFFAVRPEGSVSTLKIQRTERGDSAVYLCASSWTSGTNNEQFFGPGTRLTVL.

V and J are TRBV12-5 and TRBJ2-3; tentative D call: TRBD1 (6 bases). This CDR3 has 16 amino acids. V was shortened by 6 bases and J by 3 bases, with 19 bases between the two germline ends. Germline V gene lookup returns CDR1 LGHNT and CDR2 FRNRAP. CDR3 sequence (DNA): TGTGCTAGTGGCCCGTCGCCGGGCCAGGGGACAGATACGCAGTATTTT. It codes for CASGPSPGQGTDTQYF.

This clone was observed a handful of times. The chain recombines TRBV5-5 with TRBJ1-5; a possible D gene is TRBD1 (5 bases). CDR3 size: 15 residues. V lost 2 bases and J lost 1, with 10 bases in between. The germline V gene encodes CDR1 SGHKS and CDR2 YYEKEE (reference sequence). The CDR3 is CASSLSGGSNQPQHF. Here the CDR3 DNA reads TGTGCCAGCAGCTTATCGGGGGGAAGCAATCAGCCCCAGCATTTT.

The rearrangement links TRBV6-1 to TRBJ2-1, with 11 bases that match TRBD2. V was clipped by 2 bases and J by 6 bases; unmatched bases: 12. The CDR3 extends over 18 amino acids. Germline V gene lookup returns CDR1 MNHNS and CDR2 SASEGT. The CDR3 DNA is TGTGCCAGCAGTGAATGGGCCGATAGCGGGAGGGCCCTCAATGAGCAGTTCTTC. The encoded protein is CASSEWADSGRALNEQFF.

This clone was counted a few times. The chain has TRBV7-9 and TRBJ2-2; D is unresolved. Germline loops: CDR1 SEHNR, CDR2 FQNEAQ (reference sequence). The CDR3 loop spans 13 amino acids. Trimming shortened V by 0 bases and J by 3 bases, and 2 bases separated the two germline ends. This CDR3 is CASSLAYTGELFF. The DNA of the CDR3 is TGTGCCAGCAGCTTAGCCTACACCGGGGAGCTGTTTTTT.

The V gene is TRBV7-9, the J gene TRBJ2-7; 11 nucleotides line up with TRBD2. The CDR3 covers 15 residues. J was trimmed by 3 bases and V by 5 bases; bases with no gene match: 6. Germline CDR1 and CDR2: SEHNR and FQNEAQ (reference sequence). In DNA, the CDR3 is TGTGCCAGCAGCGCACCTAGCGGGAGGTACTACGAGCAGTACTTC. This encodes CASSAPSGRYYEQYF.

CDR3 nucleotides: TGTGCTAGTGGTTTGGTATTGGCGGGTGAGCAGTACTTC. It codes for CASGLVLAGEQYF. V is TRBV12-5 and J is TRBJ2-7; weak D call: TRBD2 (5 bases). Germline V gene data show CDR1 as LGHNT and CDR2 as FRNRAP. The CDR3 consists of 13 residues. Trimming took 0 bases from V and 7 from J, leaving 10 bases between them.

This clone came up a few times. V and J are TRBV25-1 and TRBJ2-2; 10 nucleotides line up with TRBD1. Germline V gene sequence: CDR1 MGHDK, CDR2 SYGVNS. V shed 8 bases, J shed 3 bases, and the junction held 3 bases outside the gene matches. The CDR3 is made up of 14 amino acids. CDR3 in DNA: TGTGCCAGCGCCGGGACAGGGGACACCGGGGAGCTGTTTTTT. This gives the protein CASAGTGDTGELFF.

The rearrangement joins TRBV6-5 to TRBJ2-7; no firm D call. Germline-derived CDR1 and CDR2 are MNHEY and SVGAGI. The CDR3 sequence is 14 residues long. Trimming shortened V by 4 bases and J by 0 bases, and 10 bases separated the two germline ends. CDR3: CASSFSGPSYEQYF. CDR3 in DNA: TGTGCCAGCAGTTTCTCAGGTCCCTCCTACGAGCAGTACTTC.

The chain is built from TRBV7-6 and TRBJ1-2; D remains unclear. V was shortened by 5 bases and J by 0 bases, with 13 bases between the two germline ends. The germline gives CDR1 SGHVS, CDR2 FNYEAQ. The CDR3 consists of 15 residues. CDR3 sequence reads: CASSATPGTNYGYTF. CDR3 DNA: TGTGCCAGCAGCGCCACGCCCGGGACTAACTATGGCTACACCTTC.

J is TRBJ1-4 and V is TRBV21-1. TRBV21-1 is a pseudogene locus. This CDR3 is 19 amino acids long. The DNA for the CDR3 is TGTGCCAGCAGCAAACATTCTCTCAGGGACGAGGCGGCTAATGAAAAACTGTTTTTT. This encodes CASSKHSLRDEAANEKLFF.

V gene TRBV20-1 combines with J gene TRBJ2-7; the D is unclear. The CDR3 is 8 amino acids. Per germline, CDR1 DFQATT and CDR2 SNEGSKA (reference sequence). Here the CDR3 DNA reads TGCAGCGTTGACGAGCAGTACTTC. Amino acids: CSVDEQYF.

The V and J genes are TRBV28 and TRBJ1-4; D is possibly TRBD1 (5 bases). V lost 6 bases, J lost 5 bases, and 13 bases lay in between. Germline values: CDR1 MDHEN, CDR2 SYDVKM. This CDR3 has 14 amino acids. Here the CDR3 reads CASRQGLSNEKLFF. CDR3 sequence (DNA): TGTGCCAGCAGGCAGGGATTATCGAATGAAAAACTGTTTTTT.

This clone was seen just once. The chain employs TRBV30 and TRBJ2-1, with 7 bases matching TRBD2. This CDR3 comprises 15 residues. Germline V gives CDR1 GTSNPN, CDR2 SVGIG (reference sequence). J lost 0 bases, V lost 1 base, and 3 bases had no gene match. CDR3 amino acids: CAWSGAGRSYNEQFF. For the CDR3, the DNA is TGTGCCTGGAGTGGAGCGGGACGCTCCTACAATGAGCAGTTCTTC.

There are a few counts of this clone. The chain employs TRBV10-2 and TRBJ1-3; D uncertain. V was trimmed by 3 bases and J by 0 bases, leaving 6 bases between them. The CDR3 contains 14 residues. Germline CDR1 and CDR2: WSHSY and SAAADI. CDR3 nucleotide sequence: TGCGCCAGCAGTGAATACAGCTCTGGAAACACCATATATTTT. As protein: CASSEYSSGNTIYF.